The rows below give T cell receptor beta chains drawn from one sample of a study of T cells in Graves' hyperthyroidism and ophthalmopathy. TCRdb reprocessed the multiplex PCR reads via MiXCR and lists one record per CDR3 protein. The data contain over 650,000 distinct CDR3 sequences, just under 45% of them singletons. The sequenced material came from peripheral blood or thyroid tissue (not recorded which). The receptors were sampled from an adult man with Graves' disease, either hyperthyroidism or ophthalmopathy (not recorded which). Both conserved end residues are part of each CDR3. The D gene is left open where the match is weak. Size is stated for part of the rows, as once, few or many counts, or as a class when the clone is expanded.

CDR3,DNA,length,size,V,D,J
CASSPGSGKRNQPQHF,TGTGCCAGCAGTCCCGGGTCGGGGAAGCGCAATCAGCCCCAGCATTTT,16,-,TRBV7-2,-,TRBJ1-5
CASSPDPGLAGEQYF,TGCGCCAGCAGTCCAGACCCGGGACTAGCGGGCGAGCAGTACTTC,15,few,TRBV5-1,TRBD2,TRBJ2-7
CASSRTGEGYGYTF,TGTGCCAGCAGTCGGACAGGGGAAGGGTATGGCTACACCTTC,14,-,TRBV6-1,TRBD1,TRBJ1-2
CSAPREGGETQYF,TGCAGCGCCCCGCGGGAGGGGGGAGAGACCCAGTACTTC,13,-,TRBV20-1,TRBD2,TRBJ2-5
CAGSLGGGTEAFF,TGTGCCGGCAGTTTGGGGGGCGGCACTGAAGCTTTCTTT,13,-,TRBV6-5,-,TRBJ1-1
CASSPNRPPEAFF,TGTGCCAGCAGTCCTAACAGGCCACCTGAAGCTTTCTTT,13,many,TRBV2,-,TRBJ1-1
CASDRPYTEAFF,TGTGCCAGCGACAGGCCATACACTGAAGCTTTCTTT,12,few,TRBV2,-,TRBJ1-1
CATSGASFNYGYTF,TGTGCCACCTCAGGGGCCAGCTTTAACTATGGCTACACCTTC,14,-,TRBV24-1,-,TRBJ1-2
CASSLPSAGVETQYF,TGTGCCAGCAGCTTACCTTCGGCGGGAGTGGAGACCCAGTACTTC,15,many,TRBV7-9,TRBD2,TRBJ2-5
CASSLVRPGQSTYEQYF,TGTGCCAGCAGCTTAGTCCGCCCGGGACAATCGACCTACGAGCAGTACTTC,17,-,TRBV7-9,-,TRBJ2-7
CATSSLSGTGTQETQYF,TGTGCCACCAGCAGCTTGTCGGGAACGGGGACTCAAGAGACCCAGTACTTC,17,-,TRBV24-1,-,TRBJ2-5
CASSPLAVTSYEQYF,TGTGCCAGCAGCCCTCTAGCGGTTACTTCCTACGAGCAGTACTTC,15,few,TRBV4-2,TRBD2,TRBJ2-7
CASSLERGTYEQYF,TGCGCCAGCAGCTTGGAGCGGGGGACCTACGAGCAGTACTTC,14,few,TRBV5-1,TRBD2,TRBJ2-7
CASRPTSVTGELFF,TGTGCCAGCAGGCCGACTAGCGTCACCGGGGAGCTGTTTTTT,14,-,TRBV25-1,TRBD2,TRBJ2-2
CAINEREGNTGELFF,TGTGCCATCAACGAGCGGGAGGGGAACACCGGGGAGCTGTTTTTT,15,-,TRBV10-3,TRBD2,TRBJ2-2
CAISESRLYGYTF,TGTGCCATCAGTGAGTCAAGGCTCTATGGCTACACCTTC,13,-,TRBV24-1,-,TRBJ1-2
CASSLVPGQGATNEKLFF,TGTGCCAGCAGCTTAGTACCGGGACAGGGAGCAACTAATGAAAAACTGTTTTTT,18,few,TRBV7-8,TRBD1,TRBJ1-4
CASSFGRGGAYEQYF,TGTGCCAGCAGCTTCGGACGGGGGGGGGCTTACGAGCAGTACTTC,15,-,TRBV7-6,TRBD2,TRBJ2-7
CASSLSRQGNQPQHF,TGTGCCAGCAGTTTATCGCGGCAGGGCAATCAGCCCCAGCATTTT,15,once,TRBV2,-,TRBJ1-5
CASSFPSDGSSGNTIYF,TGTGCCAGCAGCTTCCCATCCGACGGCAGCTCTGGAAACACCATATATTTT,17,once,TRBV7-9,-,TRBJ1-3
CAWSGQGHALNEKLFF,TGTGCCTGGAGTGGACAGGGTCACGCCTTAAATGAAAAACTGTTTTTT,16,-,TRBV2,TRBD1,TRBJ1-4
CASSLATGGAYRYTF,TGTGCCAGCAGTTTAGCGACGGGGGGGGCTTATCGCTACACCTTC,15,-,TRBV12-3/TRBV12-4,-,TRBJ1-2
CASSMTLNYGYTF,TGTGCCAGCAGTATGACACTTAACTATGGCTACACCTTC,13,-,TRBV12-3/TRBV12-4,-,TRBJ1-2
CASSGAENPFFGYTF,TGTGCCAGCAGCGGGGCAGAGAATCCTTTCTTTGGCTACACCTTC,15,few,TRBV9,-,TRBJ1-2
CASSWANYGYTF,TGTGCCAGCAGTTGGGCTAACTATGGCTACACCTTC,12,many,TRBV2,-,TRBJ1-2
CAGSRGTTYEQYF,TGTGCTGGCAGCCGCGGGACAACTTACGAGCAGTACTTC,13,-,TRBV10-2,-,TRBJ2-7
CAWSGRADSPPHF,TGTGCCTGGAGTGGCCGGGCAGATTCACCCCCCCACTTT,13,-,TRBV30,-,TRBJ1-6
CSASTVVGLANEAFF,TGCAGTGCTAGTACTGTCGTCGGGCTTGCGAATGAAGCTTTCTTT,15,-,TRBV20-1,-,TRBJ1-1
CATKRTVNTGELFF,TGTGCCACCAAAAGGACGGTTAACACCGGGGAGCTGTTTTTT,14,-,TRBV12-3/TRBV12-4,-,TRBJ2-2
CASSNQQGLPGKGEQYF,TGTGCCAGTAGTAACCAACAGGGTTTGCCGGGCAAAGGCGAGCAGTACTTC,17,few,TRBV19,-,TRBJ2-7
CASSPGATNENTIYF,TGTGCCAGCAGCCCAGGGGCAACTAATGAAAACACCATATATTTT,15,-,TRBV11-1,-,TRBJ1-3
CASSEGTGEEQYF,TGTGCCAGCAGCGAAGGGACAGGGGAGGAGCAGTACTTC,13,-,TRBV3-1,TRBD1,TRBJ2-7
CASSEQGVDTQYF,TGTGCCAGCAGTGAGCAAGGGGTGGATACGCAGTATTTT,13,-,TRBV2,-,TRBJ2-3
CSAQGQRGYTF,TGCAGCGCCCAGGGACAGCGAGGCTACACCTTC,11,-,TRBV29-1,TRBD1,TRBJ1-2
CASSEWAGGPLHF,TGTGCCAGCAGTGAATGGGCAGGCGGACCCCTCCACTTT,13,-,TRBV25-1,-,TRBJ1-6
CASSLTGVDTEAFF,TGTGCCAGCAGCCTAACAGGGGTGGATACTGAAGCTTTCTTT,14,many,TRBV7-9,TRBD1,TRBJ1-1
CASSEAGTFYGYTF,TGTGCCAGCAGTGAAGCCGGGACCTTTTATGGCTACACCTTC,14,-,TRBV2,-,TRBJ1-2
CSARDRGQENYEQYF,TGCAGTGCTAGAGATCGGGGACAGGAGAACTACGAGCAGTACTTC,15,few,TRBV20-1,TRBD1,TRBJ2-7
CASTIGVGQPQHF,TGTGCCAGTACCATAGGGGTTGGTCAGCCCCAGCATTTT,13,-,TRBV19,-,TRBJ1-5
CASSPSTWRGNEKLFF,TGTGCCAGCAGCCCCAGTACGTGGAGGGGAAATGAAAAACTGTTTTTT,16,-,TRBV5-5,-,TRBJ1-4
CASSELGGANYGYTF,TGTGCCAGCAGCGAACTTGGGGGCGCGAACTATGGCTACACCTTC,15,-,TRBV9,-,TRBJ1-2
CASTYRVNQPQHF,TGTGCCAGTACCTACAGGGTCAATCAGCCCCAGCATTTT,13,-,TRBV19,-,TRBJ1-5
CASSAPGTGVETQYF,TGTGCCAGCAGCGCCCCCGGGACAGGGGTAGAGACCCAGTACTTC,15,-,TRBV2,TRBD1,TRBJ2-5
CASTPGGKTQYF,TGTGCCAGCACCCCAGGGGGCAAGACCCAGTACTTC,12,-,TRBV11-2,TRBD1,TRBJ2-5
CASSLTGGLDSPLHF,TGTGCCAGCAGCTTGACAGGGGGCTTGGATTCACCCCTCCACTTT,15,many,TRBV7-2,TRBD1,TRBJ1-6
CASSHAISSRERRYEQYF,TGTGCCAGCAGCCACGCCATCTCTAGCCGGGAGAGGAGATACGAGCAGTACTTC,18,few,TRBV7-9,-,TRBJ2-7
CASSLGATGGSTGELFF,TGTGCCAGCAGCTTAGGCGCCACAGGGGGGAGCACCGGGGAGCTGTTTTTT,17,-,TRBV7-8,TRBD1,TRBJ2-2
CATSRVGPGTMNTEAFF,TGTGCCACCAGCAGAGTAGGGCCAGGGACCATGAACACTGAAGCTTTCTTT,17,many,TRBV15,-,TRBJ1-1
CASSLVGQVGAEAFF,TGCGCCAGCAGCTTGGTAGGGCAGGTTGGCGCTGAAGCTTTCTTT,15,few,TRBV5-1,-,TRBJ1-1